Listed below are T cell receptor beta chains from one sample, sequenced in a study of graft-versus-host responses after intestinal transplantation. These receptors' antigens are unknown. Data came from immunoSEQ multiplex PCR; TCRdb stores just in-frame clones and leaves some out. This sample has 70,000 to 95,000 clones, with 90% to 95% found just once. The source material was unstimulated CD8+ T cells sorted from spleen or lymph node cells, sampled before transplant. These receptors came from a human donor who was the organ donor for an intestinal transplant. The conserved cysteine and the conserved F or W are not part of the CDR3 here. Some rows have no size entry. The others give once, few or many, or a class for an expanded clone.

>NA|TRBJ2-5|TRBV7-2
ASSFYGRGETQY
>NA|TRBJ2-1|TRBV10-3
AIRGPRTYNEQF
>NA|TRBJ2-2|TRBV11-2
ASSLTKGDSPTGELF
>NA|TRBJ1-1|TRBV27
ASSLSGGHLGVL
>NA|TRBJ1-1|TRBV5-6
ASSVGGVGAAF
>NA|TRBJ2-7|TRBV4-2
ASSQTAGATYEQY
>NA|TRBJ2-7|TRBV4-3
ASSQDRAGESSYEQY
>NA|TRBJ2-1|TRBV7-6
ASSPMEGLPYNEQF
>NA|TRBJ2-3|TRBV27
ASRLVGGTDTQY
>NA|TRBJ1-4|TRBV7-9
ASSSFGEKLF
>NA|TRBJ2-3|TRBV9
ASSAVTDTQY
>NA|TRBJ2-5|TRBV4-1
ASSEDQGEETQY
>NA|TRBJ2-2|TRBV2
ASRTGTLNTGELF
>NA|TRBJ2-5|TRBV27
ASRPPLVAGATQETQY
>NA|TRBJ1-1|TRBV11-2
ASSFHDRAEAF
>NA|TRBJ2-3|TRBV7-9
ASSSLADSDTQY
>NA|TRBJ2-5|TRBV9
ASSASGGATQY
>NA|TRBJ2-7|TRBV7-9
ASSSSMTSGRAYEQY
>once|TRBJ2-1|TRBV2
ASSEALAQPSGRLYPYNEQF
>NA|TRBJ1-1|TRBV10-3
AISDGQGHTEAF
>NA|TRBJ1-2|TRBV5-1
ASSLGPAGGYT
>NA|TRBJ1-1|TRBV4-3
ASSQAGIGSMNTEAF
>NA|TRBJ2-1|TRBV2
ASSEAPPGGEYEQF
>NA|TRBJ2-1|TRBV5-1
ASSLDREQF
>NA|TRBJ2-7|TRBV7-3
ASSLMVGGAYEQY
>NA|TRBJ2-2|TRBV11-3
ASSFLLSGELF
>once|TRBJ2-6|TRBV30
AWNGLDREATGANVLT
>once|TRBJ2-1|TRBV12-5
ASGFAWGRAGGHNEQF
>NA|TRBJ2-6|TRBV6-1
ASSELTGTEYSGANVLT
>NA|TRBJ1-2|TRBV7-6
ASSSGTNGGYT
>NA|TRBJ1-2|TRBV27
ASSLRGSNYGYT
>NA|TRBJ2-2|TRBV7-9
ASSPATSTNTGELF
>once|TRBJ2-1|TRBV5-6
ASSLSLENEQF
>once|TRBJ2-3|TRBV28
ASRGRDYLPDTQY
>NA|TRBJ2-7|TRBV5-1
ASSGFGTGVYEQY
>NA|TRBJ2-3|TRBV11-1
ASSPRDRGRSDTQY
>once|TRBJ2-3|TRBV9
ASGTWTGDTDTQY
>NA|TRBJ2-3|TRBV6-5
ASGRGYTDTQY
>NA|TRBJ2-1|TRBV29-1
SVENTAGGSNNEQF
>NA|TRBJ2-7|TRBV6-1
ATRDSGAYEQY
>NA|TRBJ2-7|TRBV6-6
ASSYVLLYEQY
>NA|TRBJ2-3|TRBV5-6
ASVGLAGSTDTQY